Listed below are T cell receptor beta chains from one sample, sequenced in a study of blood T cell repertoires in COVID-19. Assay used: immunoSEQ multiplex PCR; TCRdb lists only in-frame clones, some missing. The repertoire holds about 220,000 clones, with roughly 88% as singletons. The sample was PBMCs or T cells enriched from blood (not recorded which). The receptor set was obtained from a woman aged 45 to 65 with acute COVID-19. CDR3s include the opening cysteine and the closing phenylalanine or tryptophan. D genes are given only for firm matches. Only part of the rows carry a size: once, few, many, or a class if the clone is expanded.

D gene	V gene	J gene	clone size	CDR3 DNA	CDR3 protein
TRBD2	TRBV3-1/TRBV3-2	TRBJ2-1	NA	TGTGCCAGCAGCCAACTTAGGGCTAGCGGGGTCTATGAGCAGTTCTTC	CASSQLRASGVYEQFF
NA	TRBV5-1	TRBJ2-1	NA	TGCGCCAGCAGCTTGGGTGGTAGCGTCAATGAGCAGTTCTTC	CASSLGGSVNEQFF
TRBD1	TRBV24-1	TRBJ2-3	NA	TGTGCCACCAGTGATCCCACAGGGGTTGGAGATACGCAGTATTTT	CATSDPTGVGDTQYF
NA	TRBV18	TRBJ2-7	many	TGTGCCAGCTCACCCGACAGCCTCTACGAGCAGTACTTC	CASSPDSLYEQYF
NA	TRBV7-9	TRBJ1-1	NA	TGTGCCAGCAGCGTACCACAGGGTCGGAACACTGAAGCTTTCTTT	CASSVPQGRNTEAFF
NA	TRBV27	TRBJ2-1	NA	TGTGCCAGCAGAGGGAGCTCCTACAATGAGCAGTTCTTC	CASRGSSYNEQFF
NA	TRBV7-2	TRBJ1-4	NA	TGTGCCAGCAGGAGGAGCTTCGCTAATGAAAAACTGTTTTTT	CASRRSFANEKLFF
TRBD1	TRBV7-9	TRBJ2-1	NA	TGTGCCAGCAGCCGGACAGGGGTGGGGTACGAGCAGTTCTTC	CASSRTGVGYEQFF
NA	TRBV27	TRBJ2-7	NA	TGTGCCAGCAGTTCCGACAGTTACGAGCAGTACTTC	CASSSDSYEQYF
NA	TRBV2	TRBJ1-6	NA	TGTGCCAGCAGTGACTTGAAGGGGAATTCACCCCTCCACTTT	CASSDLKGNSPLHF
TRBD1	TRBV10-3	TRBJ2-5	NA	TGTGCCATCAGTCGACAGGGGCAACAAGAGACCCAGTACTTC	CAISRQGQQETQYF
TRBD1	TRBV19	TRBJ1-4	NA	TGTGCCAGTAGTAGGCTCCGACAGGGGACTAATGAAAAACTGTTTTTT	CASSRLRQGTNEKLFF
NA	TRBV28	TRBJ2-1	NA	TGTGCCAGCAATGGCGACAGGGAGCAGTTCTTC	CASNGDREQFF
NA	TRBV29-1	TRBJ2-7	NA	TGCAGCGTTGGGTATAGCTACGAGCAGTACTTC	CSVGYSYEQYF
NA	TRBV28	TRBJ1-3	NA	TGTGCCAGTTACACTGCCAGGGAAAGCTCTGGAAACACCATATATTTT	CASYTARESSGNTIYF
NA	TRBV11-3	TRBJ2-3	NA	TGTGCCAGCAGCGTGCAGGGCACAGATACGCAGTATTTT	CASSVQGTDTQYF
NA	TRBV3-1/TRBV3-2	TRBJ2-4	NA	TGTGCCAGCAGCCAATCCGCAGGACTAGCCAAAAACATTCAGTACTTC	CASSQSAGLAKNIQYF
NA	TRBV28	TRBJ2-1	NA	TGTGCCAGCAGTATAGAAAATGAGCAGTTCTTC	CASSIENEQFF
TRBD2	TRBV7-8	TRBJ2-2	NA	TGTGCCAGCAGCGCCACTAGCGGGCGGAACACCGGGGAGCTGTTTTTT	CASSATSGRNTGELFF
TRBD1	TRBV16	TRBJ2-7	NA	TGTGCCAGCAGCTACGGCCCCTCTGGGACAGGTTACGAGCAGTACTTC	CASSYGPSGTGYEQYF
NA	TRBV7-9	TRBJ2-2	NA	TGTGCCAGCAGCTTAGCAGGGGGTCGGATCACCGGGGAGCTGTTTTTT	CASSLAGGRITGELFF
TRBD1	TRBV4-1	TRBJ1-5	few	TGCGCCAGCAGCGCCGCGGGACAGGTTAATCAGCCCCAGCATTTT	CASSAAGQVNQPQHF
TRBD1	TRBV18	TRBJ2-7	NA	TGTGCCAGCTCACCGATCGGACAGGCCTCCTACGAGCAGTACTTC	CASSPIGQASYEQYF
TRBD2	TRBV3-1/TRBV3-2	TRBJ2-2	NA	TGTGCCAGCAGCCTGAGCGCTAGCGGGGGTACCGGGGAGCTGTTTTTT	CASSLSASGGTGELFF
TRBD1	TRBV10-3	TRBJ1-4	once	TGTGCCATCAGTGAGTCAACAGGGGCGGAGGAAAAACTGTTTTTT	CAISESTGAEEKLFF
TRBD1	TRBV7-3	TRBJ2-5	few	TGTGCCAGCAGCCTCGGGACAGGGGGAAAGACCCAGTACTTC	CASSLGTGGKTQYF
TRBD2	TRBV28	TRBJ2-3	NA	TGTGCCAGTCTATCATATCTAGCGGGTTATACGCAGTATTTT	CASLSYLAGYTQYF
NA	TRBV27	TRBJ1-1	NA	TGTGCCAGCAGTTTATACGGGTCGAACACTGAAGCTTTCTTT	CASSLYGSNTEAFF
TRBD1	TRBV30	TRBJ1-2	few	TGTGCCTGGTCCGTCTGGGGACAGAAATCTAACTATGGCTACACCTTC	CAWSVWGQKSNYGYTF
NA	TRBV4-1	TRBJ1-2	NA	TGCGCCAGCAGCCAATACCTCCGGGGGAGCGGCTACACCTTC	CASSQYLRGSGYTF
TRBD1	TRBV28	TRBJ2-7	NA	TGTGCCAGCAGTTATATAGGACAGGGGAAATCGGGAGAGCAGTACTTC	CASSYIGQGKSGEQYF
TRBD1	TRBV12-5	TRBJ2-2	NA	TGTGCTAGTGGTTCGTACCCCGGGACAGGGGCCGGGGAGCTGTTTTTT	CASGSYPGTGAGELFF
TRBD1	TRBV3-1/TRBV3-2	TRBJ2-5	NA	TGTGCCAGCAGCCAGCCGGGACAGGGGTCAGAGACCCAGTACTTC	CASSQPGQGSETQYF
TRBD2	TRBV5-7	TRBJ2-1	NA	TGTGCCCGACCCTCGACTAGCGGGAGTTCTAAGTCCTACAATGAGCAGTTCTTC	CARPSTSGSSKSYNEQFF
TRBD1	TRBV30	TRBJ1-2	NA	TGTGCCTTAGACGGGACAGGGGTGGATGGTGGCTACACCTTC	CALDGTGVDGGYTF
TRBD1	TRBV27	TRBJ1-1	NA	TGTGCCAGCAGTCCGGGGACAGCTGAAGCTTTCTTT	CASSPGTAEAFF
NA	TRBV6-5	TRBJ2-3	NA	TGTGCCAGCAGTTACGGGCCGGGTGGAGGGACAGATACGCAGTATTTT	CASSYGPGGGTDTQYF
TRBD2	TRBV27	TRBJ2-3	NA	TGTGCCAGCAGTTTATCTGGACTAGCGAGCACAGATACGCAGTATTTT	CASSLSGLASTDTQYF
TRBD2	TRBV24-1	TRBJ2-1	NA	TGTGCCACCAGGACTCCCACTAGCGATGAGCAGTTCTTC	CATRTPTSDEQFF
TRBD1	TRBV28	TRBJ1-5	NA	TGTGCCAGCAGTGCTTACGGCAGGGGGCTAGGCAATCAGCCCCAGCATTTT	CASSAYGRGLGNQPQHF
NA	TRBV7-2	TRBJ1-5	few	TGTGCCAGCAGGACTAATCCTGAAGGCCAGCCCCAGCATTTT	CASRTNPEGQPQHF
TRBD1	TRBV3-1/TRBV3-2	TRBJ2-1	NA	TGTGCCAGCAGCCAAGGGGGACAGAGACGCTCCTACAATGAGCAGTTCTTC	CASSQGGQRRSYNEQFF
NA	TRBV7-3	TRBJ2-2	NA	TGTGCCAGCAGCCCGGGACTCCTGAACACCGGGGAGCTGTTTTTT	CASSPGLLNTGELFF
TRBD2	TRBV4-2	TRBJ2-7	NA	TGTGCCAGCAGCCAAGAGAATAGCGGGATTCGCGAGCAGTACTTC	CASSQENSGIREQYF
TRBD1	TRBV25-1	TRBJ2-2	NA	TGTGCCAGCAGGGGTGGGACAGGGAGGCCCGGGGAGCTGTTTTTT	CASRGGTGRPGELFF
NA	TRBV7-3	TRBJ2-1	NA	TGTGCCAGCAGCTTAATGGGGACTGGGCTCAATGAGCAGTTCTTC	CASSLMGTGLNEQFF
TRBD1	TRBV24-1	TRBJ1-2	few	TGTGCCACCAGTGAACGGGACAGCTCTTATGGCTACACCTTC	CATSERDSSYGYTF
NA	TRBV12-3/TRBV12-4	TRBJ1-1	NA	TGTGCCAGCAGTTTCAAATGGAACACTGAAGCTTTCTTT	CASSFKWNTEAFF
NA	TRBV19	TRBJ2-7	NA	TGTGCCAGTTCGAGCTTCAGGGAACAGTGGTACTTC	CASSSFREQWYF
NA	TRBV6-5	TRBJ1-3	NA	TGTGCCAGCAGTTACTCCAGCTCTGGAAACACCATATATTTT	CASSYSSSGNTIYF
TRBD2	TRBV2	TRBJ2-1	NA	TGTGCCAGCAGTGAATCTAGCGGGTTGGGTGAGCAGTTCTTC	CASSESSGLGEQFF
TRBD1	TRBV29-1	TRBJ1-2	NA	TGCAGCGTTGAACCGGCGCTCCAGACAGGGGCGCGGGGCTACACCTTC	CSVEPALQTGARGYTF
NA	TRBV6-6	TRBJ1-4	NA	TGTGCCAGCAGTGACTCCTGGACAGACCAAAATGAAAAACTGTTTTTT	CASSDSWTDQNEKLFF